Below, 32 T cell receptor beta chains from the same sample are listed, as sequenced in a study of CD8+CD57+ T cells in acquired aplastic anemia. Individuals selected for sequencing had exhibited CD8+CD57+ cell expansion on flow cytometry. According to the study, genomic DNA was the template for TCR beta VDJ and CDR3 profiling. TCRdb reprocessed the reads via MiXCR and lists one record per CDR3 protein. The repertoire holds around 200,000 distinct CDR3 sequences, with about half as singletons. Sequenced material: sorted CD4+, CD8+, or CD8+CD57+ T cells (not recorded which) from PBMCs. These receptors were collected from a human donor with aplastic anemia.

This clonotype was seen a few times. V is TRBV10-3 and J is TRBJ1-6, with D hard to call. From germline, CDR1 is ENHRY and CDR2 SYGVKD. CDR3 length: 13 amino acids. Trimming took off 8 bases at V and 7 bases at J, with 12 bases between the two ends. Written as DNA, the CDR3 is TGTGCCATCCGACCAGATAAAAATTCACCCCTCCACTTT. Protein: CAIRPDKNSPLHF.

This sequence joins TRBV7-3 and TRBJ2-2, with D possibly being TRBD2 (5 bases). This CDR3 spans 17 amino acids. V was shortened by 0 bases and J by 2 bases, with 13 bases between the two germline ends. CDR1 and CDR2 (germline): SGHTA, FQGTGA. As DNA, the CDR3 is TGTGCCAGCAGCTTAACGGCTAGCCACGGAAACACCGGGGAGCTGTTTTTT. Translation gives CASSLTASHGNTGELFF.

The chain joins TRBV20-1 to TRBJ2-7; no definite D call. The V gene's germline CDR1 is DFQATT and CDR2 SNEGSKA (reference sequence). Trimming removed 2 bases at V and 4 bases at J, with 6 bases between. The CDR3 runs 11 residues. The CDR3 loop is CSARIRYEQYF. The CDR3 nucleotides read TGCAGTGCTAGAATCCGGTACGAGCAGTACTTC.

In DNA form, the CDR3 reads TGTGCCAGCAGCTTAGGTCACGGCAATCAGCCCCAGCATTTT. Translating gives CASSLGHGNQPQHF. V is TRBV7-9 and J is TRBJ1-5; no firm D call. Between the trimmed V and J ends, which lost 1 base and 2 bases, there was a span of 6 bases. The CDR3 is 14 residues long. Germline CDR1 SEHNR, CDR2 FQNEAQ (reference sequence).

As to this clonotype: Mismatch with germline at one junction end may stem from a read error. The chain is built from TRBV30 and TRBJ1-1; D uncertain. Germline-derived CDR1 and CDR2 are GTSNPN and SVGIG (reference sequence). The CDR3 runs 14 residues. CDR3: CAWTARGVNTEAFF. CDR3 bases: TGTGCCTGGACTGCCCGCGGGGTGAACACTGAGGCTTTCTTT.

In its sample, this clonotype was seen many times. V is TRBV11-2 and J is TRBJ2-7; D not certain. Germline values: CDR1 SGHAT, CDR2 FQNNGV. The V gene lost 1 base and the J gene lost 5 bases, with 12 bases spanning the gap. The CDR3 is 14 amino acids. In nucleotides, the CDR3 is TGTGCCAGCAGCTTAGTGTCGGTCACCCACGAGCAGTACTTC. Amino acid sequence: CASSLVSVTHEQYF.

The V and J genes are TRBV10-2 and TRBJ2-3, with 8 bases matching TRBD2. This CDR3 is built from 16 residues. Germline CDR1 and CDR2: WSHSY and SAAADI. With 1 base clipped from V and 4 bases from J, the junction kept 7 bases outside the gene matches. CDR3 coding DNA: TGCGCCAGCAGTGAGTTCGAGCGGGAGTTCTCAGATACGCAGTATTTT. Translation: CASSEFEREFSDTQYF.

This clonotype was recorded many times. A clone one base away is much larger, so this may be a read error. The chain uses TRBV29-1 and TRBJ2-7; TRBD1 matches 7 bases. The CDR3 runs to 11 residues. V dropped 6 bases and J dropped 8; count of bases not matched to a gene: 7. The V gene's germline CDR1 is SQVTM and CDR2 ANQGSEA. The CDR3 reads CSVGQSYKQYF. As DNA, the CDR3 is TGCAGCGTGGGACAGTCTTACAAGCAGTACTTC.

This chain connects TRBV2 to TRBJ2-5, with 7 bases aligning to TRBD2. J gave up 2 bases and V 5 bases, and 14 bases lay outside the gene matches. CDR3 length: 17 residues. Per germline, CDR1 SNHLY and CDR2 FYNNEI. The CDR3 coding sequence is TGTGCCAGCAGTCCTCGGGGAGGGGCAGTATTACAAGAGACCCAGTACTTC. Translation gives CASSPRGGAVLQETQYF.

The chain is built from TRBV19 and TRBJ1-1; D gene unclear. CDR1 and CDR2 (germline): LNHDA, SQIVND (reference sequence). CDR3 length: 13 amino acids. Trimming pared 1 base from V and 1 base from J, leaving 4 bases between. CDR3 nucleotides: TGTGCCAGTAGTATAGCCGAGAACACTGAAGCTTTCTTT. It specifies CASSIAENTEAFF.

This clonotype was detected a few times. The chain recombines TRBV29-1 with TRBJ2-7, with 8 bases aligning to TRBD2. This CDR3 spans 14 amino acids. CDR1 is SQVTM and CDR2 is ANQGSEA in the germline V gene. V shed 0 bases and J 6 bases; nucleotides not matched to a gene: 7. In nucleotides, the CDR3 is TGCAGCGTTGAAGAGTCGGGTAGCGGGACCGAGCAGTACTTC. It codes for CSVEESGSGTEQYF.

The V and J genes are TRBV20-1 and TRBJ2-7; TRBD1 matches 8 bases. The germline V gene encodes CDR1 DFQATT and CDR2 SNEGSKA (reference sequence). The CDR3 length is 14 residues. Trimming at V came to 7 bases and at J to 5 bases, leaving 13 bases not matched to a gene. The CDR3 is CSVRTGGQYHEQYF. CDR3 sequence (DNA): TGCAGTGTTCGAACAGGGGGACAGTACCACGAGCAGTACTTC.

As to this clonotype: The conserved phenylalanine or tryptophan normally closing the CDR3 is absent here, so this likely arose from a read error. This sequence joins TRBV24-1 and TRBJ2-5; D ambiguous. The J call may be faulty, since TRBJ2-1 better matches the DNA end. CDR3 size: 13 residues. Germline V gene sequence: CDR1 KGHDR, CDR2 SFDVKD. The CDR3 region is CATSAVGFNEQFL. CDR3 bases: TGTGCCACCAGTGCGGTAGGTTTCAATGAGCAGTTCCTC.

The chain combines TRBV12-3 or TRBV12-4 with TRBJ1-6; weak D call: TRBD1 (5 bases). Trimming cost V 6 bases and J 8 bases, with 17 bases left between them. The CDR3 totals 15 residues. The CDR3 DNA follows: TGTGCCAGCAGCCACCAGGGAGTCGGGCATTCACCCCTCCACTTT. It yields the protein CASSHQGVGHSPLHF.

The chain uses TRBV7-2 and TRBJ2-3; D is unclear. V was shortened by 0 bases and J by 6 bases, with 13 bases between the two germline ends. Germline V gene sequence: CDR1 SGHTA, CDR2 FQGNSA. The CDR3 sequence is 15 residues long. Here the CDR3 DNA reads TGTGCCAGCAGCTTAGCGCTTAATCCGCGGGATACGCAGTATTTT. Amino acids: CASSLALNPRDTQYF.

The chain uses TRBV9 and TRBJ1-6; D is possibly TRBD1 (5 bases). The CDR3 has 16 residues. Between the trimmed V and J ends, which lost 4 bases and 7 bases, there was a span of 18 bases. Germline lookup yields CDR1 SGDLS and CDR2 YYNGEE. The DNA for the CDR3 is TGTGCCAGCAGCACAGGACCCGGGGGAAGCAATTCACCCCTCCACTTT. The encoded protein is CASSTGPGGSNSPLHF.

This rearrangement joins TRBV28 to TRBJ1-5; unclear D gene. Looked up from germline, CDR1 is MDHEN and CDR2 is SYDVKM. The CDR3 length is 11 residues. Trimming shortened V by 4 bases and J by 6 bases, and 4 bases separated the two germline ends. The CDR3: CASSSGQPQHF. The CDR3 DNA sequence: TGTGCCAGCAGTTCTGGTCAGCCCCAGCATTTT.

This clonotype has only a few counts. V is TRBV10-2 and J is TRBJ2-3; D is ambiguous. Trimming took 6 bases from V and 4 from J, leaving 11 bases between them. CDR3 length: 13 residues. The germline CDR1 and CDR2 sequences are WSHSY and SAAADI. CDR3 DNA: TGCGCCAGCAGCAGACCCTCGCCAGATACGCAGTATTTT. Its translation is CASSRPSPDTQYF.

For this clonotype: Sequence at one end of the junction differs from germline and may be a read error. The J gene is TRBJ2-7, the V gene TRBV10-3; D unclear. Per germline, CDR1 ENHRY and CDR2 SYGVKD. The CDR3 consists of 14 residues. CDR3 nucleotides: TGTGCCACCAGTGACACACGATCCCACCACGAGCAGTACTTC. It yields the protein CATSDTRSHHEQYF.

This clonotype was counted once. This chain joins TRBV6-5 and TRBJ2-5; no firm D call. The CDR3 runs 12 residues. Trimming removed 0 bases at V and 5 bases at J, with 4 bases between. CDR1 is MNHEY and CDR2 is SVGAGI in the germline V gene. The CDR3 nucleotides are TGTGCCAGCAGTTACTCGTTCGAGACCCAGTACTTC. Protein sequence: CASSYSFETQYF.

This clonotype was seen more than once but under ten times. V is TRBV15 and J is TRBJ2-7; 7 nucleotides line up with TRBD2. The CDR3 covers 14 residues. CDR1 LNHNV and CDR2 YYDKDF come from the germline V gene (reference sequence). The trim removed 1 base at V and 1 base at J, leaving 1 base unmatched. Here the CDR3 reads CATSRGRGSYEQYF. The CDR3 nucleotides read TGTGCCACCAGCAGAGGGCGGGGGTCCTACGAGCAGTACTTC.

The J gene is TRBJ1-1, the V gene TRBV11-2, with no clear D. The CDR3 sequence is 14 residues long. Germline lookup yields CDR1 SGHAT and CDR2 FQNNGV. V lost 1 base and J lost 4, with 10 bases in between. The CDR3, as DNA: TGTGCCAGCAGCTTAGCAGGTGGGGTCACTGAAGCTTTCTTT. It translates to CASSLAGGVTEAFF.

This clonotype was seen ten or more times. The CDR3 DNA is TGTGCCAGCAGTTACGGGTACAGAGCCTACGAGCAGTACTTC. Protein sequence: CASSYGYRAYEQYF. The genes are TRBV6-5 and TRBJ2-7, with no clear D. Germline V gene data show CDR1 as MNHEY and CDR2 as SVGAGI. This CDR3 is built from 14 residues. Trimming pared 2 bases from V and 2 bases from J, leaving 10 bases between.

The rearrangement links TRBV6-5 to TRBJ2-5, with D tentatively TRBD2 (5 bases). Germline V gives CDR1 MNHEY, CDR2 SVGAGI. The CDR3 loop spans 14 amino acids. Deletions cut 2 bases from V and 4 bases from J, with 11 bases between. The CDR3 sequence is CASSYGLFGETQYF. CDR3 nucleotides: TGTGCCAGCAGTTACGGACTCTTTGGAGAGACCCAGTACTTC.

There are many counts of this clonotype. The junction and the germline gene differ at one end; a read error may be behind it. The chain recombines TRBV11-1 with TRBJ1-2; D remains ambiguous. Germline loops: CDR1 SGHAT, CDR2 FQDESV (reference sequence). This CDR3 has 13 amino acids. Here the CDR3 reads CASSLDPVASYYF. The CDR3 DNA follows: TGTGCCAGCAGCTTAGACCCAGTAGCGAGTTACTACTTC.

The chain carries TRBV18 and TRBJ1-5; TRBD1 might be the D (6 bases). The CDR3 has 14 amino acids. The ends were cut back, 4 bases at V and 2 bases at J, with 9 bases in the middle. Germline V CDR1 and CDR2: KGHSH, LQKENI. Here the CDR3 DNA reads TGTGCCAGCTCACAGGCAGGGGGCAATCAGCCCCAGCATTTT. Amino acids: CASSQAGGNQPQHF.

In this sample, this clonotype turned up many times. The chain couples TRBV20-1 to TRBJ1-4; perhaps TRBD1 as D (5 bases). The CDR3 spans 11 residues. Germline values: CDR1 DFQATT, CDR2 SNEGSKA (reference sequence). With 6 bases removed from V and 8 bases from J, the gap between germline ends came to 10 bases. The CDR3 DNA sequence: TGCAGTGCGTACAGGAACGAAAAACTGTTTTTT. Translating it yields CSAYRNEKLFF.

The J gene is TRBJ2-1, the V gene TRBV25-1; D may be TRBD2 (6 bases). This CDR3 comprises 13 residues. Germline assignment: CDR1 MGHDK and CDR2 SYGVNS. V dropped 8 bases and J dropped 2 bases, with 10 bases sitting between them. The CDR3 nucleotides read TGTGCCAGCTCGGGGGAGGCCTACAATGAGCAGTTCTTC. Translating gives CASSGEAYNEQFF.

At least ten counts were recorded for this clonotype. The chain has TRBV20-1 and TRBJ1-6; 7 bases align to TRBD1. Trimming at V came to 6 bases and at J to 7 bases, leaving 18 bases not matched to a gene. In germline, CDR1 is DFQATT, CDR2 SNEGSKA (reference sequence). The CDR3 has 17 residues. The CDR3 sequence is CSARHYPRTGGNSPLHF. The CDR3 DNA is TGCAGTGCGCGCCATTACCCGAGGACAGGTGGCAATTCACCCCTCCACTTT.

This clonotype has at least ten counts. This chain joins TRBV18 and TRBJ2-5; 10 bases are a match to TRBD2. This CDR3 contains 13 residues. The V segment lost 10 bases and the J segment 3 bases; nucleotides outside the gene matches: 5. Germline values: CDR1 KGHSH, CDR2 LQKENI. The CDR3 here is CATALAGEETQYF. CDR3 in DNA: TGTGCCACCGCCCTAGCGGGGGAAGAGACCCAGTACTTC. The whole variable domain, remainder taken from reference TRBV18 and TRBJ2-5, is NAGVMQNPRHLVRRRGQEARLRCSPMKGHSHVYWYRQLPEEGLKFMVYLQKENIIDESGMPKERFSAEFPKEGPSILRIQQVVRGDSAAYFCATALAGEETQYFGPGTRLLVL.

The chain uses TRBV7-3 and TRBJ2-5; D gene ambiguous. CDR1 and CDR2 from the germline V gene are SGHTA and FQGTGA. The CDR3 runs to 13 residues. With 2 bases removed from V and 1 base from J, the gap between germline ends came to 5 bases. The CDR3 DNA sequence: TGTGCCAGCAGCTTACAGACCCAAGAGACCCAGTACTTC. Its translation: CASSLQTQETQYF.

V is TRBV10-3 and J is TRBJ1-1; tentatively, D is TRBD1 (5 bases). Germline CDR1 and CDR2: ENHRY and SYGVKD. V gave up 3 bases and J gave up 4 bases, with 15 bases separating them. The CDR3 is 15 amino acids. The CDR3 region has the DNA TGTGCCATCAGTGACGACGGGTCGGGGGGCACTGAAGCTTTCTTT. This codes for CAISDDGSGGTEAFF.